This T cell receptor beta chain was identified during a study of blood T cell repertoires in COVID-19. Study in general: Donors in the United States, Italy and Spain gave samples during acute or convalescent COVID-19. T cells, B-cell-depleted T cells, or PBMCs provided the cDNA or gDNA that served as material.

CDR1 SGHTS and CDR2 YDEGEE come from the germline V gene. Trimming took off 4 bases at V and 4 bases at J, with 11 bases between the two ends. This CDR3 is 14 amino acids long. This clone was observed a few times. Some clones are missing from TCRdb's copy, which holds only in-frame ones; the method was immunoSEQ multiplex PCR. The sample has 110,000 or so clones, around nine tenths seen once; the top ten hold more than 7%. This chain links TRBV5-8 with TRBJ1-4, with a tentative D call TRBD1 (5 bases). The source is a woman in her 70s who had recovered from COVID-19. What was sequenced was peripheral blood. The chain's CDR3 is CASSPGWSNEKLFF. CDR3 DNA: TGTGCCAGCAGCCCAGGGTGGAGTAATGAAAAACTGTTTTTT.